The following is a T cell receptor beta chain sequence with its context. The antigen remains undetermined. Between the trimmed V and J ends, which lost 5 bases and 3 bases, there was a span of 20 bases. This CDR3 has 17 amino acids. The V gene's germline CDR1 is MNHEY and CDR2 SMNVEV (reference sequence). The data belong to a study of cytomegalovirus exposure and HLA in healthy donors. Study results and caveats: TCR beta chains associated with HLA were, in a later analysis, more clonally expanded than equally common others.

This PCR relied on a set of 60 Vbeta primers and 13 Jbeta primers. Only in-frame clones appear in the TCRdb table, and some are missing; sequencing was by immunoSEQ multiplex PCR. The sample contains about 200,000 clones, less than 85% of which appear only once. This chain uses TRBV27 with TRBJ1-5; tentative D call: TRBD1 (6 bases). This receptor was obtained from a girl aged 5 to 17 in good health and CMV-seropositive. The source material was PBMCs. The CDR3 DNA reads TGTGCCAGCAGTAAGATACAGGGAATTAACTCCAATCAGCCCCAGCATTTT. It codes for CASSKIQGINSNQPQHF.